This note documents a single TCR beta chain sequence. The antigen this receptor binds is unknown. No much larger clonotype is one base removed from it; base qualities were not supplied. This specimen belongs to a study of shared clonotypes between healthy human individuals (dated by TCRdb to about 2020). About the investigation overall: The cohort comprised a couple of women and a few men aged 18 to 49 years. To estimate repertoire size and how much clonotype sharing occurs between individuals, the study deeply sequenced the blood TCR repertoires of 5 or 6 healthy adults. Different laboratories and diverse techniques were used to prepare libraries and sequence TCR repertoires, to increase sequencing depth and limit assay-specific biases. Between about 0.8 and 9 billion PBMCs per donor were obtained by leukapheresis.

The research as a whole found: Pairwise subsampling indicated that sequencing depth was expected to affect the degree of clonotype sharing among donors. The genetic and exposure-history diversity represented was limited by the small number of donors. Sampling was restricted to blood, and TCR repertoires in tissues likely differ from the TCR repertoires found in blood.

Using the deep immunoSEQ assay, TCR CDR3 regions were amplified from genomic DNA by multiplex PCR. For each cell subset, the extracted genomic DNA was distributed evenly across all wells of several immunoSEQ 96-well plates, and each plate served as one replicate. For unsorted PBMC, around 0.3 ug genomic DNA, equal to 30,000 or so T cell genomes, was loaded into each replicate PCR. Ten immunoSEQ deep assay plates were used to sequence unsorted PBMC genomic DNA. The purified libraries were quantified using a Qubit 3.0 fluorometer, sized with a Bioanalyzer 2100, and then quantified again using the KAPA Library Quantification kit. A separate single-read 150-cycle Illumina NextSeq 550 flow cell was used to sequence each immunoSEQ 96-well plate. In the paper's pipeline: The immunoSEQ output contained only junctional sequences without quality scores, so filtering could not match that applied to full-length reads. Sequences were annotated with PyIR, a Python wrapper for IgBLAST v1.9, and V/J genes and CDR3 were assigned using IMGT germline references. Any read was removed if the V/J assignment was weak (E-value above 1e-6), the CDR3 was missing, or the read contained stop codons, out-of-frame junctions, or ambiguous translated residues. V3J clonotypes were defined as sequences sharing the same inferred V gene, J gene, and CDR3 amino acid sequence. Percentage overlap between repertoires was calculated by dividing the number of shared unique clonotypes by the size of the smaller repertoire. RTK rarefaction, the Chao1 estimator, and Recon v2.1 estimates of unobserved clonotypes were used to assess repertoire richness. Not all clones reach the TCRdb copy of this immuneACCESS table, which keeps in-frame sequences only. Checked studies attribute under half of the gap to unresolved V genes and leave the rest unexplained. That table gives V, J and clone size, and the DNA gave D and trimming. For this sample there are about 500,000 clones; 75% to 80% appear just once. The ten biggest clones cover approximately 12% of the sample.

The CDR3 goes from the cysteine to the phenylalanine over 14 residues. The kept DNA is CDR3 alone, 42 bases in frame from the first base. For CDR1 and CDR2, the germline V gene lists SQVTM and ANQGSEA. The junction shows trimming of 7 bases on V and 6 bases on J, plus 18 bases between the germline ends. Healthy HIV-negative adults with no recently reported acute infections or vaccinations were included as donors. Every donor was a Caucasian adult residing in Nashville, Tennessee, USA. For unsorted samples, some 100 million PBMCs were counted and genomic DNA was extracted with the QIAamp DNA Blood Mini kit. Blood was obtained by leukapheresis, after which PBMCs were separated by Ficoll-Histopaque density gradient centrifugation and cryopreserved in liquid nitrogen vapor phase.

The sample was PBMCs. This clonotype was obtained from a woman aged 40 to 55 in good health. Some clones in this sample may be carry-over from other donors' samples. The chain is made from TRBV29-1 and TRBJ2-2; the D gene remains uncertain. The nucleotide sequence reads as follows: TGCAGCGCCAAGATTTCGCCGGTCGCCGGGGAGCTGTTTTTT. Its translation reads: CSAKISPVAGELFF.